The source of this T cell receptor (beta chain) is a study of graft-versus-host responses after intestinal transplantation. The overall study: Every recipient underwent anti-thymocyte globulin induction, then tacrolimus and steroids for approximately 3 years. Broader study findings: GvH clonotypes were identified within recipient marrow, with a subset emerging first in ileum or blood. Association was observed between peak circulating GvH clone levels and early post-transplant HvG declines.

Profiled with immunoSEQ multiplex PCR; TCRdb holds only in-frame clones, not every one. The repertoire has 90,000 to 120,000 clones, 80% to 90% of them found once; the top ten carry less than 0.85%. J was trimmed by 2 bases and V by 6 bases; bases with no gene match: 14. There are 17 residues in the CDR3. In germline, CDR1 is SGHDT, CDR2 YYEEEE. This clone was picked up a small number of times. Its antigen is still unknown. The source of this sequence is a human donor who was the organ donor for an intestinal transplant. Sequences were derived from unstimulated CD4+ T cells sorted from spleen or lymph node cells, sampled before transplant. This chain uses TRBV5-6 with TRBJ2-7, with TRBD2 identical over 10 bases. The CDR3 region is CASTPDQGTSATYEQYF. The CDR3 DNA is TGTGCCAGCACCCCTGATCAAGGGACTAGCGCGACCTACGAGCAGTACTTC.